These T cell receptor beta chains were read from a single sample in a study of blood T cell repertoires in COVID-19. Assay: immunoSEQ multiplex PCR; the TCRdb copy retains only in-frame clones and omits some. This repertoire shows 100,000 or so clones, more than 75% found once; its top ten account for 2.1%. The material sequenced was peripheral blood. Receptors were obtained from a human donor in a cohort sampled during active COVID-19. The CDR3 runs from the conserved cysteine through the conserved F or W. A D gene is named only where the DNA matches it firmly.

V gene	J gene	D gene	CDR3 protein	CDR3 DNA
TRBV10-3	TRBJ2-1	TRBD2	CAAGGENQFF	TGTGCCGCGGGGGGGGAAAACCAGTTCTTC
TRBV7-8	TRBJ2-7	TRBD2	CASSLVREVEQYF	TGTGCCAGCAGCTTAGTCCGGGAGGTCGAGCAGTACTTC
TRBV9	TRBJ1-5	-	CASSASGVGGQPQHF	TGTGCCAGCAGCGCCTCAGGGGTTGGGGGACAGCCCCAGCATTTT
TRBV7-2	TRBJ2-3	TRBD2	CASSYASGVTDTQYF	TGTGCCAGCAGCTATGCTAGCGGGGTAACAGATACGCAGTATTTT
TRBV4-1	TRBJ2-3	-	CASSQDIRGTQYF	TGCGCCAGCAGCCAAGATATTCGGGGTACGCAGTATTTT
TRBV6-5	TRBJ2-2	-	CASTASRSRTGELFF	TGTGCCAGCACTGCCTCCCGTTCTCGGACCGGGGAGCTGTTTTTT
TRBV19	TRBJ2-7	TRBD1	CASTAQDRPSYEQYF	TGTGCCAGTACCGCCCAGGACAGGCCTTCTTACGAGCAGTACTTC
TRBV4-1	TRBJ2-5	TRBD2	CASSQEKPSGRSGRETQYF	TGCGCCAGCAGCCAAGAAAAACCGAGCGGGAGAAGCGGTCGAGAGACCCAGTACTTC
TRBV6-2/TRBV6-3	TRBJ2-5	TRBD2	CASSATSGGAETQYF	TGTGCCAGCAGTGCGACTAGCGGGGGGGCCGAGACCCAGTACTTC
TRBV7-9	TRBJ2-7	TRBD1	CASSLSRDRGRNSYEQYF	TGTGCCAGCAGCTTATCCAGGGACAGGGGACGGAACTCCTACGAGCAGTACTTC